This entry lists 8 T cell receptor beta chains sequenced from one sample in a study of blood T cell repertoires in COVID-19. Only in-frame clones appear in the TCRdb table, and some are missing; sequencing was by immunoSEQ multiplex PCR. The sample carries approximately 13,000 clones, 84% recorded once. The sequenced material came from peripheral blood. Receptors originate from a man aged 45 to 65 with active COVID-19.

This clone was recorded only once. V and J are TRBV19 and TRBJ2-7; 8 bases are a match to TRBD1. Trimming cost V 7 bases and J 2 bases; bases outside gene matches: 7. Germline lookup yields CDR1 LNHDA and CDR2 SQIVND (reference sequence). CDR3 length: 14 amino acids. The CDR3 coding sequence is TGTGCCAGTACCGCAGGACAGGGAACCTACGAGCAGTACTTC. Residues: CASTAGQGTYEQYF.

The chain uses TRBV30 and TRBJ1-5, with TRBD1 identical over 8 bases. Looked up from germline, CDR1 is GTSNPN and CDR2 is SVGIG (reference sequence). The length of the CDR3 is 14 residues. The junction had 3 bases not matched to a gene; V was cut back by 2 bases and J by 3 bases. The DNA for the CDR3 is TGTGCCTGGAGTACAGGGGGTAACAATCAGCCCCAGCATTTT. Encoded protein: CAWSTGGNNQPQHF. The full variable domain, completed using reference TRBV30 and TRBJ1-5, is SQTIHQWPATLVQPVGSPLSLECTVEGTSNPNLYWYRQAAGRGLQLLFYSVGIGQISSEVPQNLSASRPQDRQFILSSKKLLLSDSGFYLCAWSTGGNNQPQHFGDGTRLSIL.

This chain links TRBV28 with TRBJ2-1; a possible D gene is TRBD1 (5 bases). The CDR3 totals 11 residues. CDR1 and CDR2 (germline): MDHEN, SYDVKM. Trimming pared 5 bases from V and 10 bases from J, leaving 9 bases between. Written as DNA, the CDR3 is TGTGCCAGCAGTGCTAGACAGGAGCAGTTCTTC. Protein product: CASSARQEQFF.

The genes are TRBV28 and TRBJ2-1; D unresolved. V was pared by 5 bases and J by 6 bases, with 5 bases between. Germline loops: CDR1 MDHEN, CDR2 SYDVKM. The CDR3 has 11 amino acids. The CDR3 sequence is CASSGSNEQFF. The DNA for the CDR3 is TGTGCCAGCAGTGGCAGCAATGAGCAGTTCTTC.

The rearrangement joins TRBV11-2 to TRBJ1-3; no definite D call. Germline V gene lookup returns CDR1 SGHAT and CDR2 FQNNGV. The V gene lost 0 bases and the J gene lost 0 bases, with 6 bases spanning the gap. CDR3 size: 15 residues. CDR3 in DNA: TGTGCCAGCAGCTTAGAGGCAGGCTCTGGAAACACCATATATTTT. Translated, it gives CASSLEAGSGNTIYF.

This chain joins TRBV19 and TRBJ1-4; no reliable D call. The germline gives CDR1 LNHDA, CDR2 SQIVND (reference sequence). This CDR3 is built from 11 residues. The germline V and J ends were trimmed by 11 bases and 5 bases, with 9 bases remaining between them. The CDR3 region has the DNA TGTGCCTCCGCGGTGAATGAAAAACTGTTTTTT. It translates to CASAVNEKLFF.

CDR3 region: CASSQGEVVGTEAFF. The CDR3 bases are TGCGCCAGCAGCCAAGGTGAGGTCGTGGGCACTGAAGCTTTCTTT. The rearrangement links TRBV4-1 to TRBJ1-1; no firm D call. V lost 1 base and J lost 4, with 13 bases in between. The CDR3 spans 15 residues. Germline V gene lookup returns CDR1 MGHRA and CDR2 YSYEKL.

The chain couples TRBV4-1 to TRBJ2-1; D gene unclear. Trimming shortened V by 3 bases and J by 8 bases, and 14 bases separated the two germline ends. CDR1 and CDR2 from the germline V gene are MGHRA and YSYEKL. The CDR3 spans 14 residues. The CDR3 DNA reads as TGCGCCAGCAGCCAGAGGAGCGAGCGTGATGAGCAGTTCTTC. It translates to CASSQRSERDEQFF.